A selection of T cell receptor beta chains follows, all from one sample in a study of regulatory T cells in long-lasting Graves disease. MiXCR, applied by TCRdb to the multiplex PCR reads, yields one record per CDR3 protein. The table shows approximately 300,000 distinct CDR3 sequences, with 18% occurring only once. Specimen: peripheral blood mononuclear cells (PBMCs), collected at new diagnosis, from a patient treated with antithyroid drugs. The receptors derive from a female donor with Graves disease. The CDR3 runs from the conserved cysteine through the conserved F or W. The D gene is left open where the match is weak. Size is omitted from some rows. Given values are once, few, many or a class for expanded clones.

d_call	v_call	clone_size	j_call	cdr3_aa	cdr3_nt
TRBD2	TRBV12-3/TRBV12-4	-	TRBJ2-3	CASSLRRAFGTSGSADTQYF	TGTGCCAGCAGTTTAAGGAGGGCCTTCGGGACTAGCGGGAGTGCAGATACGCAGTATTTT
TRBD2	TRBV30	-	TRBJ2-5	CAWSDTFLAGVETQYF	TGTGCCTGGAGTGACACGTTTCTAGCGGGAGTGGAGACCCAGTACTTC
TRBD1	TRBV6-5	-	TRBJ2-2	CASSSQGKTSTGELFF	TGTGCCAGCAGTTCACAGGGGAAGACGAGCACCGGGGAGCTGTTTTTT
-	TRBV28	many	TRBJ2-3	CASSLPQGHTQYF	TGTGCCAGCAGTTTGCCCCAGGGACATACGCAGTATTTT
-	TRBV28	many	TRBJ1-5	CASTFRLNQPQHF	TGTGCCAGCACTTTTCGACTTAATCAGCCCCAGCATTTT
-	TRBV2	many	TRBJ1-1	CASSEAEGPTEAFF	TGTGCCAGCAGTGAGGCGGAGGGACCGACTGAAGCTTTCTTT
-	TRBV27	-	TRBJ2-7	CASSLRRAGAASYEQYF	TGTGCCAGCAGTTTACGGCGGGCGGGGGCGGCATCCTACGAGCAGTACTTC
-	TRBV10-1	few	TRBJ2-1	CASSENYRDNEQFF	TGCGCCAGCAGTGAGAACTACCGGGACAATGAGCAGTTCTTC
-	TRBV19	many	TRBJ1-2	CASSIPGYGYTF	TGTGCCAGTAGTATCCCCGGATATGGCTACACCTTC
-	TRBV28	many	TRBJ1-1	CASSSSGQNTEAFF	TGTGCCAGCAGTTCCTCCGGGCAGAACACTGAAGCTTTCTTT
-	TRBV18	-	TRBJ1-3	CASSPGPPSGNTIYF	TGTGCCAGCTCACCGGGTCCTCCCTCTGGAAACACCATATATTTT
-	TRBV7-9	many	TRBJ2-5	CASSLALDSQETQYF	TGTGCCAGCAGCTTAGCGCTAGACAGCCAAGAGACCCAGTACTTC
-	TRBV12-3/TRBV12-4	-	TRBJ2-5	CASSPPGRSAQETQYF	TGTGCCAGCAGTCCCCCGGGCAGGAGTGCTCAAGAGACCCAGTACTTC
-	TRBV10-3	many	TRBJ2-7	CAILSRQTYEQYF	TGTGCCATCCTCTCGAGACAGACCTACGAGCAGTACTTC
-	TRBV6-1	few	TRBJ1-1	CASSDQLRAGETEAFF	TGTGCCAGCAGTGATCAGTTAAGGGCAGGCGAGACTGAAGCTTTCTTT
TRBD1	TRBV19	many	TRBJ2-3	CASKGRTGMNTDTQYF	TGTGCCAGTAAAGGGAGGACAGGGATGAACACAGATACGCAGTATTTT
-	TRBV5-4	many	TRBJ2-3	CASQVGGQRTLPQYF	TGTGCCAGTCAGGTGGGGGGACAGAGAACTCTTCCGCAGTATTTT